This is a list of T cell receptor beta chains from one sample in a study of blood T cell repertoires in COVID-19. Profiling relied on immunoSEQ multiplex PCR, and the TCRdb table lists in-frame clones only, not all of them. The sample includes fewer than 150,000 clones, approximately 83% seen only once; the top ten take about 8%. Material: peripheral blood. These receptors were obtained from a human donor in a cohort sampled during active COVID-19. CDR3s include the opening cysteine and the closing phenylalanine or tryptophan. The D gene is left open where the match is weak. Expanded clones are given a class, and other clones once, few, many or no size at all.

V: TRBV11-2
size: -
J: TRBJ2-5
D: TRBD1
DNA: TGTGCCAGCAGCTCGGGACAGTATCAAGAGACCCAGTACTTC
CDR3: CASSSGQYQETQYF

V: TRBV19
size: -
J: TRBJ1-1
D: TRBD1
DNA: TGTGCCAGTAGAGGACAGGGGGCGAGCACTGAAGCTTTCTTT
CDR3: CASRGQGASTEAFF

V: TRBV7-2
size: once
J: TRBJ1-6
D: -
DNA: TGTGCCAGCAGCCCTAGTTACCAGCCTCATAATTCACCCCTCCACTTT
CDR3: CASSPSYQPHNSPLHF

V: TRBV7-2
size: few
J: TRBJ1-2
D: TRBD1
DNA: TGTGCCAGCAGCCCCTCCAGACAGGGCATAATCTATGGCTACACCTTC
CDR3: CASSPSRQGIIYGYTF

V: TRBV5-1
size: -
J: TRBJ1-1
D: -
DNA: TGCGCCAGCAGCTCACAGACAGCTTTGGGGACTGAAGCTTTCTTT
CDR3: CASSSQTALGTEAFF

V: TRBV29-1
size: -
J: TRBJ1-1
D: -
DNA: TGCAGCGTACAGGGGAACACTGAAGCTTTCTTT
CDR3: CSVQGNTEAFF

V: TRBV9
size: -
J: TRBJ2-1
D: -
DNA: TGTGCCAGCACCCCAGGGTACGACTACAATGAGCAGTTCTTC
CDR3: CASTPGYDYNEQFF

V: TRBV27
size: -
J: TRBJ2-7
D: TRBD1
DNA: TGTGCCAGCAGAAGGGGACAGTTTGTAGAGCAGTACTTC
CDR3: CASRRGQFVEQYF

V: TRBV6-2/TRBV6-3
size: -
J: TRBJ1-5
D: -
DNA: TGTGCCAGCAGTTACGTTGGGAAACTAGGCAATCAGCCCCAGCATTTT
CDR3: CASSYVGKLGNQPQHF

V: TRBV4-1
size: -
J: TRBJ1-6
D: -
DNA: TGCGCCAGCAGCCAAGAGATCCCAGGAAGCTCCTATAATTCACCCCTCCACTTT
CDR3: CASSQEIPGSSYNSPLHF

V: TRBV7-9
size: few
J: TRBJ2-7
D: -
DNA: TGTGCCAGCAAGGCGAGGGAACATAACTACGAGCAGTACTTC
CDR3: CASKAREHNYEQYF

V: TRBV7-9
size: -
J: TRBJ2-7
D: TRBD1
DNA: TGTGCCAGCAGCATTTCGACAGGGACCTCCTACGAGCAGTACTTC
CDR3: CASSISTGTSYEQYF

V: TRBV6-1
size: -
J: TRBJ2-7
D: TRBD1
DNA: TGTGCCAGCAGTGGAGCCGGGACAGGGATTTCCTACGAGCAGTACTTC
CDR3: CASSGAGTGISYEQYF

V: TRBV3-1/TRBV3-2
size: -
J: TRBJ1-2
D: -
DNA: TGTGCCAGCGGAGATGTCGCCGACTATGGCTACACCTTC
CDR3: CASGDVADYGYTF

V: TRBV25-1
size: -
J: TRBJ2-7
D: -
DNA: TGTGCCAGCAGTGTAGCAGTCTCCTACGAGCAGTACTTC
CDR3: CASSVAVSYEQYF

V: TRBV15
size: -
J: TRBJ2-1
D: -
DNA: TGTGCCACCAGCGCCCCTGCGGCCGACCCATACAATGAGCAGTTCTTC
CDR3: CATSAPAADPYNEQFF

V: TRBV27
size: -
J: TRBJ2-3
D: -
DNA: TGTGCCAGCAGTTCCAGGAGGGCCACAGATACGCAGTATTTT
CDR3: CASSSRRATDTQYF

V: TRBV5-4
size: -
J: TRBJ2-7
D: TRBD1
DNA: TGTGCCAGCAGCTTGCAGGGACAGACCTACGAGCAGTACTTC
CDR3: CASSLQGQTYEQYF

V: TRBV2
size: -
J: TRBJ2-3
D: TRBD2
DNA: TGTGCCAGCAGTGGGCTAGCGGGCCCCACAGATACGCAGTATTTT
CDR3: CASSGLAGPTDTQYF

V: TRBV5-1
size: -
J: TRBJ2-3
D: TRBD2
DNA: TGCGCCAGCAGCTTGGTTGCGGGGGGGACCACAGATACGCAGTATTTT
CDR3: CASSLVAGGTTDTQYF

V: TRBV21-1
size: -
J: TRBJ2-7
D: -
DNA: TGTGCCAGCAGCAAAAATTTGGGCAATACCTACGAGCAGTACTTC
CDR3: CASSKNLGNTYEQYF

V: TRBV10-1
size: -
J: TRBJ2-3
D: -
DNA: TGCGCCAGCAATCGGGGGTCTGTCTCAGATACGCAGTATTTT
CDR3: CASNRGSVSDTQYF

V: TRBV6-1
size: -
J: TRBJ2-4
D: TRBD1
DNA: TGTGCCAGCAGTGAGTGGACAGGGGTGTCCAAAAACATTCAGTACTTC
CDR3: CASSEWTGVSKNIQYF

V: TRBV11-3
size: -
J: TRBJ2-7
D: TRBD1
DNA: TGTGCCAGCAGCTTAGACGGGACAGGGGTGAACGAGCAGTACTTC
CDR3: CASSLDGTGVNEQYF

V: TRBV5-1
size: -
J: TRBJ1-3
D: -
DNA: TGCGCCAGCAGTCGCCCTGACAGCTCTGGAAACACCATATATTTT
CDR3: CASSRPDSSGNTIYF

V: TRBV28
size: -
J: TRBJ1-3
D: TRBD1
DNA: TGTGCCAGCAGTACCGGGACAGCCTCTGGAAACACCATATATTTT
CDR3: CASSTGTASGNTIYF

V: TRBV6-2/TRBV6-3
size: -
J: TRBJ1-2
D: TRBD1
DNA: TGTGCCAGCAGTTCCCAGGGGGCGAACTATGGCTACACCTTC
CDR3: CASSSQGANYGYTF

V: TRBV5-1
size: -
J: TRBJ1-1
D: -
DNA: TGCGCCAGCAGCTTGGTTTCAGGATCGGCTGAAGCTTTCTTT
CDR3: CASSLVSGSAEAFF

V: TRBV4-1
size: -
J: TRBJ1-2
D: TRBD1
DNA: TGCGCCAGCAGCCATCACTTACCGGGACAGAAAAACTATGGCTACACCTTC
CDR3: CASSHHLPGQKNYGYTF

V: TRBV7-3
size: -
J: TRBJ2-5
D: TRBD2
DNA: TGTGCCAGCAGGCCGGGACTAGCGGGGGAAGAGACCCAGTACTTC
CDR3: CASRPGLAGEETQYF

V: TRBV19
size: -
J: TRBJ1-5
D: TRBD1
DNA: TGTGCCAGTAGTATGGTCTCAGGGGGGCTCGATCAGCCCCAGCATTTT
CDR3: CASSMVSGGLDQPQHF